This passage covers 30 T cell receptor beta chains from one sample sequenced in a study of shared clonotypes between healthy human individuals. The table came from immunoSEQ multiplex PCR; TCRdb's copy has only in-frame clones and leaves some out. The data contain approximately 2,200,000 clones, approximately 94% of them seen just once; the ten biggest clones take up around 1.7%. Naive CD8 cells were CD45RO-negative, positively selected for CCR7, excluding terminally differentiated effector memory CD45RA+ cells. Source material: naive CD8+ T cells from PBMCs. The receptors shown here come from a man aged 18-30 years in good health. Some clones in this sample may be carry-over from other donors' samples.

CDR3 coding DNA: TGTGCCAGCAGTGGTCTAGCGGGGTTCTACAATGAGCAGTTCTTC. As protein: CASSGLAGFYNEQFF. This chain uses TRBV27 with TRBJ2-1; 9 bases are a match to TRBD2. This CDR3 is 15 amino acids long. In germline, CDR1 is MNHEY, CDR2 SMNVEV (reference sequence). The ends lost 5 bases at V and 3 bases at J; junction bases unmatched: 5.

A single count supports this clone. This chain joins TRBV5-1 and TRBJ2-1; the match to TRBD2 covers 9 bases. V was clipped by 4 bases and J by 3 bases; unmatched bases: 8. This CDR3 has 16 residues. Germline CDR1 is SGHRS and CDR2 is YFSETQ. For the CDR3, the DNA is TGCGCCAGCAGCCAAAGACTAGCGGACTACTACAATGAGCAGTTCTTC. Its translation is CASSQRLADYYNEQFF.

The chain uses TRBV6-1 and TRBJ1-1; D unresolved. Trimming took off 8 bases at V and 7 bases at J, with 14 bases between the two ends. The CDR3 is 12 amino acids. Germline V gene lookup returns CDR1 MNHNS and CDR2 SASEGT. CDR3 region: CASWSLPLEAFF. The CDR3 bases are TGTGCCAGCTGGTCCCTTCCACTTGAAGCTTTCTTT.

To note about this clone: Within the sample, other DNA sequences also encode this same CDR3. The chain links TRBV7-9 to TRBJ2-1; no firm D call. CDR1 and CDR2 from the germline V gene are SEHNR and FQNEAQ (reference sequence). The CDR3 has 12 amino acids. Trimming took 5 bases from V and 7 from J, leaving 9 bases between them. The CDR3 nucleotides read TGTGCCAGCAGCCCGACCGGGAATGAGCAGTTCTTC. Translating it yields CASSPTGNEQFF.

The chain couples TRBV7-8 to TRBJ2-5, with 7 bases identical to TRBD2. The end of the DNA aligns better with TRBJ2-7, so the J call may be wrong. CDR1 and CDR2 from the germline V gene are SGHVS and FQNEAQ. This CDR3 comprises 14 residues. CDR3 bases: TGTGCCAGCAGCTTTGGCGGGAGTGTCCACGAGCAGTACTTC. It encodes CASSFGGSVHEQYF.

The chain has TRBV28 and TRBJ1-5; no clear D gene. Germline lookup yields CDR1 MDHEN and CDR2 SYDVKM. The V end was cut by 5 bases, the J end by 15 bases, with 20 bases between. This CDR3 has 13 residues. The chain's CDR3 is CASSLTPSPPRHF. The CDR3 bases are TGTGCCAGCAGTCTAACGCCTAGCCCTCCCAGGCATTTT. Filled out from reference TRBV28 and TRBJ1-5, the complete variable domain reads DVKVTQSSRYLVKRTGEKVFLECVQDMDHENMFWYRQDPGLGLRLIYFSYDVKMKEKGDIPEGYSVSREKKERFSLILESASTNQTSMYLCASSLTPSPPRHFGDGTRLSIL.

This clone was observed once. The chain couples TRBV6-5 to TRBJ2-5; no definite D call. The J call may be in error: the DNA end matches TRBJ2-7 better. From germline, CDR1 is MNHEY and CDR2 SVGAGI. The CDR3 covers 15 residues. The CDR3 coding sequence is TGTGCCAGCAGTTACTCCGGCTCGGTCTCCTACGAGCAGTACTTC. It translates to CASSYSGSVSYEQYF.

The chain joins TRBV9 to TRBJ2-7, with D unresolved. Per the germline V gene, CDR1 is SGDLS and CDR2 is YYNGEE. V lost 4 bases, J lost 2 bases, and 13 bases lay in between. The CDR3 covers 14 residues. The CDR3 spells CASSPRGDPYEQYF. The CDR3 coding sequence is TGTGCCAGCAGCCCACGTGGAGACCCCTACGAGCAGTACTTC.

The CDR3 sequence is CASSEPSGGAGDETQYF. CDR3 sequence (DNA): TGCGCCAGCAGTGAGCCTTCGGGTGGAGCGGGAGATGAGACCCAGTACTTC. The chain combines TRBV10-2 with TRBJ2-5, with 8 bases identical to TRBD2. J lost 5 bases, V lost 2 bases, and 13 bases had no gene match. Germline V gene sequence: CDR1 WSHSY, CDR2 SAAADI. The CDR3 totals 17 residues.

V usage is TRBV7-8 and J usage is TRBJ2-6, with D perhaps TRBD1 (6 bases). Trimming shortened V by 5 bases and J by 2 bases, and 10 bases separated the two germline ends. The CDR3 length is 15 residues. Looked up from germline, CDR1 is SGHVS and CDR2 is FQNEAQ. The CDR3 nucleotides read TGTGCCAGCAGCGGGGGCCCCCCTGGGGCCAACGTCCTGACTTTC. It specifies CASSGGPPGANVLTF. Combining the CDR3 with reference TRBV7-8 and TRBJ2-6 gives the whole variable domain GAGVSQSPRYKVAKRGQDVALRCDPISGHVSLFWYQQALGQGPEFLTYFQNEAQLDKSGLPSDRFFAERPEGSVSTLKIQRTQQEDSAVYLCASSGGPPGANVLTFGAGSRLTVL.

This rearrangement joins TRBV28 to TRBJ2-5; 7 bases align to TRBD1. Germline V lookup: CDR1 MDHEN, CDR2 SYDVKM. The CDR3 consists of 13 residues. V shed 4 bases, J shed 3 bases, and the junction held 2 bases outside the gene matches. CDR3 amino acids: CASSWGTEETQYF. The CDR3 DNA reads TGTGCCAGCAGTTGGGGGACAGAAGAGACCCAGTACTTC.

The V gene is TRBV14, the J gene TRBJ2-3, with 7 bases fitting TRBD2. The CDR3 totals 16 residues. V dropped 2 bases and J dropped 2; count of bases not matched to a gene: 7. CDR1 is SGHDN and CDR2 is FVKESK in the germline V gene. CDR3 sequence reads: CASSQRLAAATDTQYF. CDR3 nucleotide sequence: TGTGCCAGCAGCCAACGTCTAGCGGCCGCCACAGATACGCAGTATTTT. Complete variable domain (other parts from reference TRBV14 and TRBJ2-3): EAGVTQFPSHSVIEKGQTVTLRCDPISGHDNLYWYRRVMGKEIKFLLHFVKESKQDESGMPNNRFLAERTGGTYSTLKVQPAELEDSGVYFCASSQRLAAATDTQYFGPGTRLTVL.

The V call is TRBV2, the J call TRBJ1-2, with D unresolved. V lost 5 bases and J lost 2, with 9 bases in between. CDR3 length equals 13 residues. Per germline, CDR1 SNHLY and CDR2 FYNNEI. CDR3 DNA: TGTGCCAGCAGTAGTTTAAGAAACTATGGCTACACCTTC. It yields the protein CASSSLRNYGYTF.

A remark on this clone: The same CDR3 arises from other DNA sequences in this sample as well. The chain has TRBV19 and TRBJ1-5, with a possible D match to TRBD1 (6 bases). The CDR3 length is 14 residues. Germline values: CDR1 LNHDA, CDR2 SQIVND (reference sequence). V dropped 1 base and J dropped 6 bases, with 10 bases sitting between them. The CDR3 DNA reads TGTGCCAGTAGTATAGGAGGGGGGCCTCAGCCCCAGCATTTT. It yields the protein CASSIGGGPQPQHF.

The CDR3: CASRLGTAYSNQPQHF. The CDR3 DNA sequence: TGTGCCAGCAGACTAGGGACGGCTTATAGCAATCAGCCCCAGCATTTT. The chain uses TRBV28 and TRBJ1-5; D might be TRBD1 (5 bases). Germline V gives CDR1 MDHEN, CDR2 SYDVKM. Trimming took off 6 bases at V and 0 bases at J, with 15 bases between the two ends. This CDR3 region has 16 residues.

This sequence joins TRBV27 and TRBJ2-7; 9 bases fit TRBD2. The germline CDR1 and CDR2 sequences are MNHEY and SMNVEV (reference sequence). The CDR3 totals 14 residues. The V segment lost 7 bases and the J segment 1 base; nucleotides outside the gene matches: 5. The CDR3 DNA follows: TGTGCCAGCATGCTAGCGGGAAGGTCCTACGAGCAGTACTTC. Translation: CASMLAGRSYEQYF.

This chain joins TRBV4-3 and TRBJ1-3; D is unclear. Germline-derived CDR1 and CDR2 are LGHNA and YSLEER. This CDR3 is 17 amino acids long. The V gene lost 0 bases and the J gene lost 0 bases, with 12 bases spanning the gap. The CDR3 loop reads CASSQESLPNSGNTIYF. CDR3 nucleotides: TGCGCCAGCAGCCAAGAATCCCTCCCGAACTCTGGAAACACCATATATTTT.

This chain's CDR3 is CASTNSPETQYF. For the CDR3, the DNA is TGTGCCAGCACGAACTCTCCCGAGACCCAGTACTTC. The genes are TRBV6-5 and TRBJ2-5; D remains ambiguous. The germline V gene has CDR1 MNHEY and CDR2 SVGAGI. V was shortened by 7 bases and J by 5 bases, with 11 bases between the two germline ends. The CDR3 has 12 residues.

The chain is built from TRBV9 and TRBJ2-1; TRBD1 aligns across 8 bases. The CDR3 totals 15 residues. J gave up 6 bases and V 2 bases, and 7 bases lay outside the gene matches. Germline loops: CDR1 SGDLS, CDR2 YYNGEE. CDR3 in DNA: TGTGCCAGCAGCGTTTTTGACAGGGGAATCAATGAGCAGTTCTTC. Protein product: CASSVFDRGINEQFF.

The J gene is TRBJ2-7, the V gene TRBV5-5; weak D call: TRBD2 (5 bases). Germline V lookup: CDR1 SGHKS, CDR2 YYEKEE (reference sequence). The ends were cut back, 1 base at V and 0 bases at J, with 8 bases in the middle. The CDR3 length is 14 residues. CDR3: CASSLWLASYEQYF. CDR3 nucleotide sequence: TGTGCCAGCAGCTTGTGGCTAGCCTCCTACGAGCAGTACTTC.

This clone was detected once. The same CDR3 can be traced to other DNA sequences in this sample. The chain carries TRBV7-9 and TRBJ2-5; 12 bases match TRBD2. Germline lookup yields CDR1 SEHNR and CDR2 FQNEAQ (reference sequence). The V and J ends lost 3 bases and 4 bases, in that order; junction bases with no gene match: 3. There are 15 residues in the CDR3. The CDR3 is CASSFLAGGGETQYF. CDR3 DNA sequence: TGTGCCAGCAGCTTTCTAGCGGGAGGGGGAGAGACCCAGTACTTC.

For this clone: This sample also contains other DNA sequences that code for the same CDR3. CDR3 bases: TGTGCCAGCAGTTTATCGGGGCACGAGCAGTACTTC. It codes for CASSLSGHEQYF. The chain has TRBV27 and TRBJ2-7, with D possibly TRBD1 on 5 matching bases. CDR1 is MNHEY, CDR2 SMNVEV, per germline (reference sequence). This CDR3 contains 12 residues. V dropped 0 bases and J dropped 5 bases, with 5 bases sitting between them.

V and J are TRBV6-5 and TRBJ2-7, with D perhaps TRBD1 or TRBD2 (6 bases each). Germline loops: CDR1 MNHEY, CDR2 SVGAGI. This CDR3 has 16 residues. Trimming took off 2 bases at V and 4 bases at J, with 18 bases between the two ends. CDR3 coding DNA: TGTGCCAGCAGTTACGGCCCCGGGGGCGAGGAGTACGAGCAGTACTTC. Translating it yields CASSYGPGGEEYEQYF.

Here the CDR3 reads CASSLGFRGHYEQYF. CDR3 DNA: TGTGCCAGCAGCTTAGGCTTCCGTGGACACTACGAGCAGTACTTC. The chain combines TRBV13 with TRBJ2-7, with D possibly TRBD1 on 5 matching bases. V was shortened by 0 bases and J by 3 bases, with 12 bases between the two germline ends. This CDR3 comprises 15 residues. Per germline, CDR1 PRHDT and CDR2 FYEKMQ (reference sequence). Supplemented by reference TRBV13 and TRBJ2-7, the full variable domain reads AAGVIQSPRHLIKEKRETATLKCYPIPRHDTVYWYQQGPGQDPQFLISFYEKMQSDKGSIPDRFSAQQFSDYHSELNMSSLELGDSALYFCASSLGFRGHYEQYFGPGTRLTVT.

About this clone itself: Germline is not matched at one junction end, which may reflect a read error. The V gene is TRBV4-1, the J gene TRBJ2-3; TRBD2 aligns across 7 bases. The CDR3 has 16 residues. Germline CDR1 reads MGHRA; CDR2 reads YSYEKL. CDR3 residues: CASSQGEGRGADTQYF. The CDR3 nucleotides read TGCGCCAGCAGTCAAGGGGAGGGCCGGGGGGCAGATACGCAGTATTTT.

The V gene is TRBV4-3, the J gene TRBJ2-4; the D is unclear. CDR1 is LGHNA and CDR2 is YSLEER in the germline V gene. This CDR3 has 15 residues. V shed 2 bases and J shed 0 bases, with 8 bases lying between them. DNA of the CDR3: TGCGCCAGCAGCCAACACATAGAAGCCAAAAACATTCAGTACTTC. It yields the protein CASSQHIEAKNIQYF.

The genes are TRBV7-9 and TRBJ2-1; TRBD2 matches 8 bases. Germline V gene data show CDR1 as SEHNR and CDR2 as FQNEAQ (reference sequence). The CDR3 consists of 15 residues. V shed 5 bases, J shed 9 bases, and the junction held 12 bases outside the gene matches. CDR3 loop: CASSIRVAGLPEQFF. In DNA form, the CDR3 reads TGTGCCAGCAGCATCCGAGTAGCGGGATTACCTGAGCAGTTCTTC.

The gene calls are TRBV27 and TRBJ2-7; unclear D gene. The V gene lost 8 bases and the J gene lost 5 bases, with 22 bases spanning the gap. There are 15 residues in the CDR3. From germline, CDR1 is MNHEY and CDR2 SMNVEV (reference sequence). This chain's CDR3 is CASWFMGSRVDEQYF. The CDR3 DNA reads TGTGCCAGCTGGTTCATGGGGTCGCGTGTCGACGAGCAGTACTTC.

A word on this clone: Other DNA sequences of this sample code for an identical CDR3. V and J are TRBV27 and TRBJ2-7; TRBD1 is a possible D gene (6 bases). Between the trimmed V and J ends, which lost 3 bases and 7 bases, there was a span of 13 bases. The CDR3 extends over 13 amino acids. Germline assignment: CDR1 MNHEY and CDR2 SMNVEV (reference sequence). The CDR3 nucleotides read TGTGCCAGCAGTTTTACAGGGTCGGGAGAGCAGTACTTC. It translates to CASSFTGSGEQYF.

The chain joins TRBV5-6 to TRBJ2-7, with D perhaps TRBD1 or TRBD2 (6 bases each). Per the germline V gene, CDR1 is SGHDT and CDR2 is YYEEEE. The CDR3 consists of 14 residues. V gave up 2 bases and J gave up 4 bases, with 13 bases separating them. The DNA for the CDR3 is TGTGCCAGCAGCTTAGGAGGGGGATGGTACGAGCAGTACTTC. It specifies CASSLGGGWYEQYF.